Listed below are T cell receptor beta chains from one sample, sequenced in a study of CD8+ T cells in alopecia areata. The protocol was immunoSEQ multiplex PCR, while the TCRdb copy is restricted to in-frame clones and leaves out a portion. Of a few hundred thousand clones in the sample, 35% to 40% were seen once. The sample was CD4+ T cells sorted from blood, taken at approximately week 31, from a patient treated with tofacitinib. Source of these receptors: a human donor with alopecia areata. Each CDR3 is given with its conserved first and last residue. A D gene is named only where the DNA matches it firmly. The listing skips clone size in some rows; elsewhere it reads once, few, many or a size class.

TRBJ1-1	NA	many	TRBV13	CASSLGLTNTEAFF	TGTGCCAGCAGCTTAGGCCTTACGAACACTGAAGCTTTCTTT
TRBJ2-4	NA	few	TRBV11-2	CASSRDENIQYF	TGTGCCAGCAGTCGAGACGAAAACATTCAGTACTTC
TRBJ1-4	NA	NA	TRBV28	CASSAPGTYNEKLFF	TGTGCCAGCAGTGCCCCCGGGACCTATAATGAAAAACTGTTTTTT
TRBJ2-7	NA	few	TRBV29-1	CSVRSGESTEQYF	TGCAGCGTTCGGTCAGGGGAATCGACCGAGCAGTACTTC
TRBJ1-1	NA	NA	TRBV30	CAWRDGGTEAFF	TGTGCCTGGAGGGACGGGGGCACTGAAGCTTTCTTT
TRBJ2-5	NA	NA	TRBV7-9	CASSTSPGGEETQYF	TGTGCCAGCAGCACCTCCCCGGGGGGCGAAGAGACCCAGTACTTC
TRBJ2-6	TRBD1	NA	TRBV10-3	CAISDRTGSGANVLTF	TGTGCCATCAGTGACCGGACAGGGTCTGGGGCCAACGTCCTGACTTTC
TRBJ2-3	NA	NA	TRBV2	CASRRNSGRTDTQYF	TGTGCCAGCAGACGGAATAGCGGTCGCACAGATACGCAGTATTTT
TRBJ2-7	TRBD2	few	TRBV2	CASQRLAGVVYEQYF	TGTGCCAGCCAGAGACTAGCGGGGGTAGTGTACGAGCAGTACTTC
TRBJ2-1	NA	few	TRBV19	CATGGYNEQFF	TGTGCCACTGGGGGCTACAATGAGCAGTTCTTC
TRBJ1-1	NA	NA	TRBV7-9	CASSWTEAFF	TGTGCCAGCAGCTGGACTGAAGCTTTCTTT
TRBJ1-2	NA	NA	TRBV19	CASSIRRVDGYTF	TGTGCCAGTAGTATTAGACGCGTGGATGGCTACACCTTC
TRBJ1-1	NA	few	TRBV9	CASSPGFSEAFF	TGTGCCAGCAGCCCGGGGTTTTCTGAAGCTTTCTTT
TRBJ2-1	TRBD1	NA	TRBV7-9	CASSIGQGTYNEQFF	TGTGCCAGCAGCATTGGACAGGGGACTTACAATGAGCAGTTCTTC
TRBJ2-1	NA	few	TRBV30	CAWGGANEQFF	TGTGCCTGGGGGGGAGCCAATGAGCAGTTCTTC
TRBJ2-7	TRBD2	NA	TRBV6-5	CASSRREGTEQYF	TGTGCCAGCTCCCGGCGGGAGGGCACCGAGCAGTACTTC
TRBJ1-1	TRBD1	NA	TRBV29-1	CSGGTGNTEAFF	TGCAGCGGGGGGACAGGGAACACTGAAGCTTTCTTT
TRBJ2-3	NA	NA	TRBV29-1	CRVAAADTQYF	TGCAGAGTAGCTGCGGCAGATACGCAGTATTTT
TRBJ1-2	NA	NA	TRBV6-5	CASSPRRWGSVGYTF	TGTGCCAGCAGCCCCCGGAGATGGGGATCGGTTGGCTACACCTTC
TRBJ1-3	NA	NA	TRBV25-1	CASSDYGGPSGNTIYF	TGTGCCAGCAGTGACTATGGGGGACCCTCTGGAAACACCATATATTTT
TRBJ2-1	NA	NA	TRBV30	CAWSLRTRSASRFF	TGTGCCTGGAGTCTCCGAACCCGATCTGCCTCAAGGTTCTTC
TRBJ1-1	NA	NA	TRBV6-5	CASVWVNTEAFF	TGTGCCAGCGTATGGGTGAACACTGAAGCTTTCTTT
TRBJ2-1	NA	NA	TRBV30	CAWTPGTQNEQFF	TGTGCCTGGACACCAGGGACACAAAATGAGCAGTTCTTC
TRBJ2-1	TRBD1	NA	TRBV6-4	CASSDSGQGYSSYNEQFF	TGTGCCAGCAGTGACTCGGGACAGGGTTACAGCTCCTACAATGAGCAGTTCTTC
TRBJ2-7	TRBD1	NA	TRBV29-1	CSVENAGGHEQYF	TGCAGCGTTGAAAATGCAGGGGGCCACGAGCAGTACTTC
TRBJ1-1	NA	NA	TRBV4-2	CASSQDGGGDTEAFF	TGTGCCAGCAGCCAAGATGGGGGAGGGGACACTGAAGCTTTCTTT
TRBJ2-1	NA	NA	TRBV5-1	CASSGSSYNEQFF	TGCGCCAGCAGTGGGAGCTCCTACAATGAGCAGTTCTTC
TRBJ2-1	NA	few	TRBV7-3	CASSRRLSGYNEQFF	TGTGCCAGCAGCAGACGCCTGTCTGGCTACAATGAGCAGTTCTTC
TRBJ2-1	NA	few	TRBV29-1	CSVESYGSDEQFF	TGCAGCGTTGAAAGCTACGGGTCAGATGAGCAGTTCTTC
TRBJ1-1	NA	NA	TRBV6-5	CASRPGPNTEAFF	TGTGCCAGCAGGCCCGGACCGAACACTGAAGCTTTCTTT
TRBJ1-2	TRBD1	NA	TRBV30	CAWSVPYRGIGGYTF	TGTGCCTGGAGTGTACCCTACAGGGGGATCGGGGGCTACACCTTC
TRBJ1-1	TRBD1	NA	TRBV5-1	CASSFGTGSTEAFF	TGCGCCAGCAGCTTCGGGACAGGGTCCACTGAAGCTTTCTTT